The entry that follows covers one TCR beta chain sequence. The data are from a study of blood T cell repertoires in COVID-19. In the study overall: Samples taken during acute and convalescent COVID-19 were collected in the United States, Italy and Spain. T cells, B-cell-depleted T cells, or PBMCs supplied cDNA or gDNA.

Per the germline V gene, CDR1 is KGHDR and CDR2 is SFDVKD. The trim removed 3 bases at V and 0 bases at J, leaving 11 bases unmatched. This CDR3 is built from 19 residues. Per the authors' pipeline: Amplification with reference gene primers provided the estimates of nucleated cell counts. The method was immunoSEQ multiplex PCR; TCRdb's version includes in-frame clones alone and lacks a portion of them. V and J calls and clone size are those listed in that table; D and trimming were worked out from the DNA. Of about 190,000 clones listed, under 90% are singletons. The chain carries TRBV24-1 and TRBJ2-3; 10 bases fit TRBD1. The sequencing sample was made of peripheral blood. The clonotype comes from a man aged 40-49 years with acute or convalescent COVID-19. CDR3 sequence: CATSDAPGQGLWSTDTQYF. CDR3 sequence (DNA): TGTGCCACCAGTGATGCCCCGGGACAGGGGCTTTGGAGCACAGATACGCAGTATTTT.